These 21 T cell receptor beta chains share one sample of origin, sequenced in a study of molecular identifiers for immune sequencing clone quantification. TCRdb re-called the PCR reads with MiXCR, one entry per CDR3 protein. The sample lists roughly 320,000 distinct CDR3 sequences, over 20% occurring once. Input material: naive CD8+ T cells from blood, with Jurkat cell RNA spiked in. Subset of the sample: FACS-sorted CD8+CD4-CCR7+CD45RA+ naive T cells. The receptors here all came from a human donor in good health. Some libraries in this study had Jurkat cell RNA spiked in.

CDR3 loop: CASSPYDGSVDTQYF. The CDR3 DNA follows: TGTGCCAGCAGCCCCTACGACGGTAGCGTCGATACGCAGTATTTT. The gene calls are TRBV5-6 and TRBJ2-3, with D possibly TRBD2 on 5 matching bases. Per germline, CDR1 SGHDT and CDR2 YYEEEE. CDR3 length: 15 amino acids. V lost 4 bases and J 6 bases, leaving 18 bases between the germline ends. Looking up the rest from reference TRBV5-6 and TRBJ2-3 gives the full variable domain: DAGVTQSPTHLIKTRGQQVTLRCSPKSGHDTVSWYQQALGQGPQFIFQYYEEEERQRGNFPDRFSGHQFPNYSSELNVNALLLGDSALYLCASSPYDGSVDTQYFGPGTRLTVL.

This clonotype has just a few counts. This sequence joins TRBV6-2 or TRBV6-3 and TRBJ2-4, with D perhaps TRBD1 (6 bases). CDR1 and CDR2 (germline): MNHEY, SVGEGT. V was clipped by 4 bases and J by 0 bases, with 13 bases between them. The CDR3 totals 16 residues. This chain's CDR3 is CASSSAGVLAKNIQYF. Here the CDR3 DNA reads TGTGCCAGCAGTTCGGCAGGGGTGTTAGCCAAAAACATTCAGTACTTC.

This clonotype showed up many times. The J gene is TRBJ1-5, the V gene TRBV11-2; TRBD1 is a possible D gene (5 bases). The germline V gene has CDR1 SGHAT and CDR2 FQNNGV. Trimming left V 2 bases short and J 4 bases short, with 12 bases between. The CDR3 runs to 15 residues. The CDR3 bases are TGTGCCAGCAGCTTACGAGGGACGGTGAATCAGCCCCAGCATTTT. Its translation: CASSLRGTVNQPQHF.

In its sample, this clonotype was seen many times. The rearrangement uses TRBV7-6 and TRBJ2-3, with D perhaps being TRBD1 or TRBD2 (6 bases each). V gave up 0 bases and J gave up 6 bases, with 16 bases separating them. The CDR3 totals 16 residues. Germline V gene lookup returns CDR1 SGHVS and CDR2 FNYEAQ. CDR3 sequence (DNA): TGTGCCAGCAGCTTAGCTGGGGGGCCAAGGGGGGATACGCAGTATTTT. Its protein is CASSLAGGPRGDTQYF.

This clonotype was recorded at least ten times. The CDR3 bases are TGTGCCAGCAGCTTAGGCACCGGGGAGCTGTTTTTT. Translating gives CASSLGTGELFF. The chain uses TRBV7-9 and TRBJ2-2; D is ambiguous. Germline CDR1 and CDR2: SEHNR and FQNEAQ (reference sequence). V dropped 1 base and J dropped 4 bases, with 1 base sitting between them. This CDR3 is 12 amino acids long.

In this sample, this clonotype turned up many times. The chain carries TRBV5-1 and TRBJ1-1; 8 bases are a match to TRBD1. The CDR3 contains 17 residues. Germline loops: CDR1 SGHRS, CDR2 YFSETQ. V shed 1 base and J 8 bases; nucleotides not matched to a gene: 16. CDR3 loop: CASSLFVMGDRGAEAFF. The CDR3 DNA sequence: TGCGCCAGCAGCTTGTTCGTTATGGGAGACAGGGGCGCCGAAGCTTTCTTT.

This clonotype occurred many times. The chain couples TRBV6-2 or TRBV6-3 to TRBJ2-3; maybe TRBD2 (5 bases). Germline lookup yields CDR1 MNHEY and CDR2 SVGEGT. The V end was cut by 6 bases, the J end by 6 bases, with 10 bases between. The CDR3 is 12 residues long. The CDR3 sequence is CASRERSDTQYF. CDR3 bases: TGTGCCAGCAGAGAGCGGTCCGATACGCAGTATTTT.

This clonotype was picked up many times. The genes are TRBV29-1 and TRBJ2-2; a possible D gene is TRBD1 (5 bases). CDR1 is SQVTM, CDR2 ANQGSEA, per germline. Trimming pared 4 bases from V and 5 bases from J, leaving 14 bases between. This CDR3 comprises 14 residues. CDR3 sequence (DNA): TGCAGCGTTGGGCAGGGTAAAGGTACCGGGGAGCTGTTTTTT. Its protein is CSVGQGKGTGELFF.

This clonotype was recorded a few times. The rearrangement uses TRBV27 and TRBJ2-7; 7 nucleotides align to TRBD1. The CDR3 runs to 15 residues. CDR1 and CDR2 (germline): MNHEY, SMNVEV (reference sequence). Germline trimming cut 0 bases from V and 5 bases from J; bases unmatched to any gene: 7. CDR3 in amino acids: CASSLSATGLDEQYF. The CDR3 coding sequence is TGTGCCAGCAGTTTATCGGCGACAGGGTTGGACGAGCAGTACTTC.

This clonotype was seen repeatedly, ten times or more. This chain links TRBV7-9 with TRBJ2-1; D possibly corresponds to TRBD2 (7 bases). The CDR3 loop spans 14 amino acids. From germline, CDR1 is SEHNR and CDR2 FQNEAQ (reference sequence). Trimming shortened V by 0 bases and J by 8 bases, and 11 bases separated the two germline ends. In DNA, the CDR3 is TGTGCCAGCAGCTTAGCGGGAGGGGGAGATGAGCAGTTCTTC. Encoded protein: CASSLAGGGDEQFF.

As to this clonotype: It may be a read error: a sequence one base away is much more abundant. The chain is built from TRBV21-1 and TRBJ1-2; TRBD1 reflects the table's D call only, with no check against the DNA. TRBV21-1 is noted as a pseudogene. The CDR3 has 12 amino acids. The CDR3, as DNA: TGTGCCAGCACCAAAACAGGGTTTGGCTACACCTTC. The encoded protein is CASTKTGFGYTF.

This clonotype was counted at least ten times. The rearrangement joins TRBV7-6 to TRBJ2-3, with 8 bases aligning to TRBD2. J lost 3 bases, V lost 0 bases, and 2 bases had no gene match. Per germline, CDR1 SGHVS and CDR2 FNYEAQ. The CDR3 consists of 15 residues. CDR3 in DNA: TGTGCCAGCAGCTTAGCTAGCGGGAATACAGATACGCAGTATTTT. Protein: CASSLASGNTDTQYF.

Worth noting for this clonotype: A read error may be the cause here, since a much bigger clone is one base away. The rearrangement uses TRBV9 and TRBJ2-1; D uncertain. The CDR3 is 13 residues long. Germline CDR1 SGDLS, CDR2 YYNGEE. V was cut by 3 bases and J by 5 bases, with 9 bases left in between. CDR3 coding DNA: TGTGCCAGCAGCGCTTGGGCCGACAATGAGCAGTTCTTC. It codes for CASSAWADNEQFF.

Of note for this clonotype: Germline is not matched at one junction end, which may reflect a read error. The CDR3 sequence: CASSQDRGLGTDTQYF. As DNA, the CDR3 is TGCGCCAGCAGCCAAGATCGTGGGCTCGGCACAGATACGCAGTATTTT. The V and J genes are TRBV4-2 and TRBJ2-3; D unclear. The germline V gene has CDR1 LGHNA and CDR2 YNFKEQ. The CDR3 runs 16 residues.

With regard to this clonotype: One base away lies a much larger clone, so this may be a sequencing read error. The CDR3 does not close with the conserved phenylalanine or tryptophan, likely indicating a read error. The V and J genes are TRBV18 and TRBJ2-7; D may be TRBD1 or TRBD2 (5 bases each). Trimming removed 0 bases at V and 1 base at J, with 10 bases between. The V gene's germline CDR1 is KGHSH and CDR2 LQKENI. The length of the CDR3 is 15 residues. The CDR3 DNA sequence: TGTGCCAGCTCACCACCGGGACGGGGTTCCTACGAGCAGTACTCC. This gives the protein CASSPPGRGSYEQYS.

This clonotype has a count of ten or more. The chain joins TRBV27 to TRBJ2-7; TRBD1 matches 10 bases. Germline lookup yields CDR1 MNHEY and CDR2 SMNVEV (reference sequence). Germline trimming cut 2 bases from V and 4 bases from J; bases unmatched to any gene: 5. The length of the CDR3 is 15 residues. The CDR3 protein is CASSLRRDRGYEQYF. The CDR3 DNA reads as TGTGCCAGCAGTTTAAGGAGGGACAGGGGTTACGAGCAGTACTTC.

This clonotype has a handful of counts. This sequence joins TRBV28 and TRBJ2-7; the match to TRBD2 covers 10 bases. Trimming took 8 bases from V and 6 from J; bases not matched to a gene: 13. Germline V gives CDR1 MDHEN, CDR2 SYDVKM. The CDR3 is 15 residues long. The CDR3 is CASRVLAGLASEQYF. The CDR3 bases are TGTGCCAGCCGAGTACTGGCGGGACTAGCGTCCGAGCAGTACTTC. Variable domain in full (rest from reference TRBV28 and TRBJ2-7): DVKVTQSSRYLVKRTGEKVFLECVQDMDHENMFWYRQDPGLGLRLIYFSYDVKMKEKGDIPEGYSVSREKKERFSLILESASTNQTSMYLCASRVLAGLASEQYFGPGTRLTVT.

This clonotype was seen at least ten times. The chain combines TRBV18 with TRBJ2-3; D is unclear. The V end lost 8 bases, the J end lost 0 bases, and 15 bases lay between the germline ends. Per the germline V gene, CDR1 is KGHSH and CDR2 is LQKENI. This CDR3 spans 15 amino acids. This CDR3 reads CASSRTGASTDTQYF. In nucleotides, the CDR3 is TGTGCCAGCAGCCGGACCGGCGCTAGCACAGATACGCAGTATTTT.

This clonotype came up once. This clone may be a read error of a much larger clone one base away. Written as DNA, the CDR3 is TGTGCCAGCCACCCGAACACAGATACGCGGTATTTT. It translates to CASHPNTDTRYF. This rearrangement joins TRBV5-4 to TRBJ2-3; D not certain. The germline gives CDR1 SGHNT, CDR2 YYREEE (reference sequence). The length of the CDR3 is 12 residues.

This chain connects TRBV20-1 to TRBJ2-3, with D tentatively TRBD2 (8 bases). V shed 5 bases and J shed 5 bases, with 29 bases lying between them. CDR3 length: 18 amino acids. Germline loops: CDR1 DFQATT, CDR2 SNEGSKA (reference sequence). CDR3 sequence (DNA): TGCAGTGCTCTGGTGGGGGGGACAGCGGGAGTAGATAGAGATACGCAGTATTTT. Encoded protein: CSALVGGTAGVDRDTQYF.

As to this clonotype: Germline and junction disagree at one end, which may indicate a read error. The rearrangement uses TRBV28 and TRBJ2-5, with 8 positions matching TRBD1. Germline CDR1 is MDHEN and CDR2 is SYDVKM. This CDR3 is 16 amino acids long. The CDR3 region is CASSPRQGKGQEAQYF. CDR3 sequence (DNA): TGTGCCAGCAGTCCGAGACAGGGGAAAGGCCAAGAGGCCCAGTACTTC.